Below, 30 T cell receptor beta chains from the same sample are listed, as sequenced in a study of blood T cell repertoires in COVID-19. Some clones are missing from TCRdb's copy, which holds only in-frame ones; the method was immunoSEQ multiplex PCR. Of approximately 150,000 clones detected, more than 75% appear once; the ten largest clones hold under 7%. Sample: peripheral blood. The receptors originated from a woman aged 50 to 60 with COVID-19, enrolled during active disease.

The chain joins TRBV12-2 to TRBJ2-5; whether TRBD1, the table's D call, matches the DNA was not checked. TRBV12-2 is a pseudogene segment. This CDR3 has 17 residues. The CDR3 DNA reads TGTGCAAGTCGCTTGGATGGGGGGACAGGGGTCTATGAGACCCAGTACTTC. It encodes CASRLDGGTGVYETQYF.

The chain couples TRBV18 to TRBJ2-5; the D gene is possibly TRBD1 (5 bases). Germline assignment: CDR1 KGHSH and CDR2 LQKENI. There are 16 residues in the CDR3. V shed 3 bases and J shed 2 bases, with 16 bases lying between them. For the CDR3, the DNA is TGTGCCAGCTCACCCACGGTGGGGCACTCACAAGAGACCCAGTACTTC. Translated: CASSPTVGHSQETQYF.

The V gene is TRBV28, the J gene TRBJ2-7, with 7 positions matching TRBD1. CDR1 MDHEN and CDR2 SYDVKM come from the germline V gene. CDR3 length: 12 amino acids. V lost 7 bases, J lost 2 bases, and 2 bases stayed unmatched. CDR3 DNA sequence: TGTGCCAGCACCGACAGGGCCTACGAGCAGTACTTC. Amino acid sequence: CASTDRAYEQYF.

CDR3 in DNA: TGCGCCAGCAGAGACAGGAGTAGCTCCTATAATTCACCCCTCCACTTT. This codes for CASRDRSSSYNSPLHF. The chain is built from TRBV4-1 and TRBJ1-6, with a weak D call TRBD1 (6 bases). Looked up from germline, CDR1 is MGHRA and CDR2 is YSYEKL. The CDR3 has 16 amino acids. V was clipped by 6 bases and J by 0 bases, with 12 bases between them.

The chain recombines TRBV6-1 with TRBJ2-2; 12 positions agree with TRBD1. CDR1 MNHNS and CDR2 SASEGT come from the germline V gene. J was trimmed by 3 bases and V by 3 bases; bases with no gene match: 5. CDR3 size: 17 residues. The CDR3 DNA sequence: TGTGCCAGCAGTGACCGGGGACAGGGGGCGGACACCGGGGAGCTGTTTTTT. Its protein is CASSDRGQGADTGELFF.

For this clone: The sample contains more than one DNA sequence encoding this CDR3. The rearrangement joins TRBV11-2 to TRBJ1-1; 8 nucleotides agree with TRBD1. Looked up from germline, CDR1 is SGHAT and CDR2 is FQNNGV. V dropped 5 bases and J dropped 5; count of bases not matched to a gene: 7. This CDR3 comprises 14 residues. This CDR3 reads CASSPGQGNTEAFF. CDR3 coding DNA: TGTGCCAGCAGCCCAGGACAGGGCAATACTGAAGCTTTCTTT.

The V and J genes are TRBV6-2 or TRBV6-3 and TRBJ2-4, with D maybe TRBD1 (6 bases). Germline CDR1 MNHEY, CDR2 SVGEGT. V lost 0 bases to trimming and J lost 2 bases, with 17 bases between them. This CDR3 region has 18 residues. The CDR3 region has the DNA TGTGCCAGCAGTTACTCGAAACAGGGCGTTCGGACCAAAAACATTCAGTACTTC. It translates to CASSYSKQGVRTKNIQYF.

The rearrangement uses TRBV10-3 and TRBJ1-6, with D unclear. V was cut by 4 bases and J by 9 bases, with 13 bases left in between. Germline assignment: CDR1 ENHRY and CDR2 SYGVKD. The CDR3 is 14 amino acids. The CDR3 loop is CAISVRGDGSPLHF. CDR3 DNA: TGTGCCATCAGTGTGCGGGGTGATGGTTCACCCCTCCACTTT.

CDR3 protein: CASSEFPRGSQETQYF. The CDR3 DNA follows: TGTGCCAGCAGTGAATTCCCGAGAGGCTCCCAAGAGACCCAGTACTTC. The chain couples TRBV6-1 to TRBJ2-5; D is ambiguous. Germline CDR1 MNHNS, CDR2 SASEGT. The V end was cut by 2 bases, the J end by 1 base, with 14 bases between. This CDR3 contains 16 residues.

J is TRBJ2-7 and V is TRBV6-2 or TRBV6-3; 7 nucleotides line up with TRBD2. CDR3 size: 15 residues. Germline V gene sequence: CDR1 MNHEY, CDR2 SVGEGT. With V trimmed by 1 base and J by 1 base, 4 bases remained unmatched. The CDR3 loop reads CASSYLSSGSYEQYF. DNA of the CDR3: TGTGCCAGCAGTTACTTGTCTAGCGGTTCCTACGAGCAGTACTTC.

V and J are TRBV30 and TRBJ2-3, with a possible D match to TRBD1 (5 bases). Germline V gene lookup returns CDR1 GTSNPN and CDR2 SVGIG (reference sequence). The CDR3 consists of 13 residues. Deletions cut 7 bases from V and 5 bases from J, with 16 bases between. The CDR3 sequence: CALTWGSGDTQYF. The CDR3 bases are TGTGCCTTGACCTGGGGCTCGGGAGATACGCAGTATTTT.

The V and J genes are TRBV11-2 and TRBJ1-5, with a tentative D call TRBD1 (5 bases). V lost 6 bases and J 9 bases, leaving 15 bases between the germline ends. The V gene's germline CDR1 is SGHAT and CDR2 FQNNGV. This CDR3 spans 13 amino acids. CDR3 amino acids: CASSQGVQTPQHF. The CDR3 bases are TGTGCCAGCAGTCAGGGCGTACAGACGCCCCAGCATTTT.

This clone was seen only a few times. The rearrangement joins TRBV2 to TRBJ1-1; perhaps TRBD1 as D (5 bases). Germline CDR1 SNHLY, CDR2 FYNNEI. V shed 0 bases and J shed 8 bases, with 7 bases lying between them. The CDR3 is made up of 12 amino acids. The CDR3 loop reads CASSEADIEAFF. CDR3 in DNA: TGTGCCAGCAGTGAAGCGGACATAGAAGCTTTCTTT.

The V and J genes are TRBV5-1 and TRBJ1-1, with D possibly TRBD1 on 5 matching bases. Germline values: CDR1 SGHRS, CDR2 YFSETQ. This CDR3 region has 14 residues. Trimming pared 3 bases from V and 1 base from J, leaving 10 bases between. This chain's CDR3 is CASSSSGGNTEAFF. The CDR3 nucleotides are TGCGCCAGCAGCTCCTCCGGGGGGAACACTGAAGCTTTCTTT.

This chain connects TRBV11-2 to TRBJ2-7; possibly TRBD1 for D (5 bases). The CDR3 has 13 amino acids. The germline V and J ends were trimmed by 2 bases and 5 bases, with 10 bases remaining between them. Germline assignment: CDR1 SGHAT and CDR2 FQNNGV. The CDR3 DNA is TGTGCCAGCAGCTTATTCAGGGATGACGAGCAGTACTTC. Protein: CASSLFRDDEQYF.

The V call is TRBV11-1, the J call TRBJ1-1, with D hard to call. Germline CDR1 SGHAT, CDR2 FQDESV (reference sequence). The CDR3 is 13 amino acids. V gave up 2 bases and J gave up 3 bases, with 7 bases separating them. Here the CDR3 reads CASSLTRDTEAFF. CDR3 in DNA: TGTGCCAGCAGCTTAACGAGGGACACTGAAGCTTTCTTT.

The rearrangement uses TRBV13 and TRBJ2-7; 9 positions agree with TRBD2. Germline trimming cut 3 bases from V and 7 bases from J; bases unmatched to any gene: 7. The CDR3 consists of 14 residues. Germline values: CDR1 PRHDT, CDR2 FYEKMQ (reference sequence). The CDR3 nucleotides are TGTGCCAGCAGCTTTGCGGGGGGGCCCTGGGAGCAGTACTTC. Amino acid sequence: CASSFAGGPWEQYF.

The V call is TRBV2, the J call TRBJ1-6; 10 bases align to TRBD1. The CDR3 spans 15 residues. The germline V gene encodes CDR1 SNHLY and CDR2 FYNNEI. J was trimmed by 10 bases and V by 1 base; bases with no gene match: 4. CDR3 sequence (DNA): TGTGCCAGCAGTGAAGGACAGGGGGCGAGATCACCCCTCCACTTT. Translated, it gives CASSEGQGARSPLHF. Together with reference TRBV2 and TRBJ1-6, the CDR3 gives the full variable domain: EPEVTQTPSHQVTQMGQEVILRCVPISNHLYFYWYRQILGQKVEFLVSFYNNEISEKSEIFDDQFSVERPDGSNFTLKIRSTKLEDSAMYFCASSEGQGARSPLHFGNGTRLTVT.

The V and J genes are TRBV4-1 and TRBJ2-2; perhaps TRBD1 as D (5 bases). The germline V gene has CDR1 MGHRA and CDR2 YSYEKL. The CDR3 is 17 residues long. Trimming cost V 0 bases and J 7 bases, with 18 bases left between them. The CDR3 region is CASSQDGVLGRGGELFF. CDR3 DNA: TGCGCCAGCAGCCAAGATGGGGTCCTTGGAAGGGGCGGGGAGCTGTTTTTT.

V and J are TRBV19 and TRBJ1-2, with 8 bases fitting TRBD1. The V and J ends lost 5 bases and 3 bases, in that order; junction bases with no gene match: 8. This CDR3 has 15 residues. Germline-derived CDR1 and CDR2 are LNHDA and SQIVND (reference sequence). The CDR3 nucleotides read TGTGCCAGTAGTGTAACCGGGACAGGCTACTATGGCTACACCTTC. This encodes CASSVTGTGYYGYTF. The whole variable domain, remainder taken from reference TRBV19 and TRBJ1-2, is DGGITQSPKYLFRKEGQNVTLSCEQNLNHDAMYWYRQDPGQGLRLIYYSQIVNDFQKGDIAEGYSVSREKKESFPLTVTSAQKNPTAFYLCASSVTGTGYYGYTFGSGTRLTVV.

This clone was recorded many times. The DNA of the CDR3 is TGCGCCAGCAGCCAACTGGACGGCGGGGGCACAGATACGCAGTATTTT. Amino acids: CASSQLDGGGTDTQYF. This chain links TRBV4-1 with TRBJ2-3; D possibly corresponds to TRBD2 (6 bases). The germline V and J ends were trimmed by 2 bases and 1 base, with 13 bases remaining between them. The CDR3 runs to 16 residues. The germline V gene has CDR1 MGHRA and CDR2 YSYEKL.

This rearrangement joins TRBV12-3 or TRBV12-4 to TRBJ1-4; D gene unclear. Trimming shortened V by 9 bases and J by 0 bases, and 8 bases separated the two germline ends. CDR3 length: 13 residues. For the CDR3, the DNA is TGTGCCAGTTTCCATGCAACTAATGAAAAACTGTTTTTT. The encoded protein is CASFHATNEKLFF.

The chain carries TRBV27 and TRBJ1-1; the D gene is possibly TRBD1 (6 bases). The CDR3 spans 15 residues. Germline CDR1 is MNHEY and CDR2 is SMNVEV (reference sequence). Trimming cost V 5 bases and J 5 bases, with 18 bases left between them. CDR3 DNA: TGTGCCAGCAGTGCCACCCCGACAGGTACGACTGAAGCTTTCTTT. The encoded protein is CASSATPTGTTEAFF.

CDR3 sequence reads: CASRTGGQGDTQYF. CDR3 sequence (DNA): TGTGCCAGCAGGACGGGGGGGCAAGGCGATACGCAGTATTTT. The chain links TRBV28 to TRBJ2-3; TRBD2 aligns across 8 bases. Germline CDR1 reads MDHEN; CDR2 reads SYDVKM. This CDR3 is 14 amino acids long. V lost 6 bases and J lost 6; bases outside the gene matches: 8. The variable domain in full, completed from reference TRBV28 and TRBJ2-3, reads DVKVTQSSRYLVKRTGEKVFLECVQDMDHENMFWYRQDPGLGLRLIYFSYDVKMKEKGDIPEGYSVSREKKERFSLILESASTNQTSMYLCASRTGGQGDTQYFGPGTRLTVL.

The V gene is TRBV7-8, the J gene TRBJ2-7; TRBD1 aligns across 11 bases. The germline CDR1 and CDR2 sequences are SGHVS and FQNEAQ. V dropped 5 bases and J dropped 6; count of bases not matched to a gene: 6. The length of the CDR3 is 14 residues. The CDR3 DNA reads TGTGCCAGCAGCCTCGGGACAGGGGGGGTCGAGCAGTACTTC. Translating gives CASSLGTGGVEQYF.

This chain uses TRBV15 with TRBJ1-5, with 8 bases fitting TRBD1. CDR1 and CDR2 (germline): LNHNV, YYDKDF (reference sequence). CDR3 length: 15 amino acids. J gave up 2 bases and V 4 bases, and 4 bases lay outside the gene matches. In DNA form, the CDR3 reads TGTGCCACCAGCACCGACAGGGGCGGCAATCAGCCCCAGCATTTT. Translating it yields CATSTDRGGNQPQHF.

Only one count was recorded for this clone. The chain recombines TRBV7-2 with TRBJ1-6; D might be TRBD1 (6 bases). Germline values: CDR1 SGHTA, CDR2 FQGNSA. The CDR3 is 16 amino acids. The V end was cut by 1 base, the J end by 7 bases, with 14 bases between. The CDR3 DNA follows: TGTGCCAGCAGCTTAGGATTGGGGGCAGGGAATTCACCCCTCCACTTT. It is translated as CASSLGLGAGNSPLHF. Full variable domain (rest looked up from reference TRBV7-2 and TRBJ1-6): GAGVSQSPSNKVTEKGKDVELRCDPISGHTALYWYRQSLGQGLEFLIYFQGNSAPDKSGLPSDRFSAERTGGSVSTLTIQRTQQEDSAVYLCASSLGLGAGNSPLHFGNGTRLTVT.

This rearrangement joins TRBV11-1 to TRBJ1-2; 7 bases are a match to TRBD1. V shed 4 bases, J shed 4 bases, and the junction held 6 bases outside the gene matches. CDR3 length: 14 amino acids. Germline-derived CDR1 and CDR2 are SGHAT and FQDESV (reference sequence). CDR3 in DNA: TGTGCCAGCAGCTCGCTGACAGGGAGCTATGGCTACACCTTC. Translating it yields CASSSLTGSYGYTF.

As DNA, the CDR3 is TGTGCCAGTAGTTATCCCCTAATGAACACTGAAGCTTTCTTT. The encoded protein is CASSYPLMNTEAFF. This chain connects TRBV19 to TRBJ1-1; D unresolved. V lost 5 bases to trimming and J lost 0 bases, with 10 bases between them. This CDR3 contains 14 residues. Germline V gene lookup returns CDR1 LNHDA and CDR2 SQIVND (reference sequence).

This rearrangement joins TRBV30 to TRBJ1-2, with 8 nucleotides matching TRBD1. The length of the CDR3 is 13 residues. V trimming: 4 bases; J trimming: 5 bases; junction bases outside the gene matches: 6. Looked up from germline, CDR1 is GTSNPN and CDR2 is SVGIG (reference sequence). CDR3 loop: CAWTWTGSYGYTF. The CDR3, as DNA: TGTGCCTGGACGTGGACAGGGTCGTATGGCTACACCTTC.